This is a list of T cell receptor beta chains from one sample in a study of cytomegalovirus exposure and HLA in healthy donors. Generated by immunoSEQ multiplex PCR, the TCRdb table keeps only in-frame clones and is missing some. The sample data list some 120,000 clones. Sequencing input: PBMCs. These receptors were taken from a man aged 40-49 years in good health and CMV-seronegative. Each CDR3 is given without its conserved first and last residue.

>TRBV2|TRBJ2-7
ASADRVMYEQY
>TRBV4-3|TRBJ2-7
ASSQGSVSGISYEQY
>TRBV13|TRBJ1-2
ASSLGPGEGYGYT
>TRBV2|TRBJ2-1
ASRGRVGANEQF
>TRBV7-8|TRBJ2-5
ASSLGGGTSWETQY
>TRBV4-3|TRBJ1-3
ASSLRGGGAGNTIY
>TRBV5-6|TRBJ2-1
ASSLGSKRAMNEQF
>TRBV5-6|TRBJ1-5
ASSPGTGLAQPQH
>TRBV5-1|TRBJ2-1
ASSWGEIEF
>TRBV5-1|TRBJ2-7
ASSWGTDIYSYEQY
>TRBV7-9|TRBJ1-4
ASSLTGGYEEKLF
>TRBV11-2|TRBJ2-1
ASSSGTSGYSYNEQF
>TRBV6-5|TRBJ1-3
ASSETGGTGNTIY
>TRBV19|TRBJ2-1
ATWGEGPYNEQF
>TRBV9|TRBJ2-4
ASSADPGGQGGNIQY
>TRBV5-1|TRBJ2-7
ASSRDRDEQY